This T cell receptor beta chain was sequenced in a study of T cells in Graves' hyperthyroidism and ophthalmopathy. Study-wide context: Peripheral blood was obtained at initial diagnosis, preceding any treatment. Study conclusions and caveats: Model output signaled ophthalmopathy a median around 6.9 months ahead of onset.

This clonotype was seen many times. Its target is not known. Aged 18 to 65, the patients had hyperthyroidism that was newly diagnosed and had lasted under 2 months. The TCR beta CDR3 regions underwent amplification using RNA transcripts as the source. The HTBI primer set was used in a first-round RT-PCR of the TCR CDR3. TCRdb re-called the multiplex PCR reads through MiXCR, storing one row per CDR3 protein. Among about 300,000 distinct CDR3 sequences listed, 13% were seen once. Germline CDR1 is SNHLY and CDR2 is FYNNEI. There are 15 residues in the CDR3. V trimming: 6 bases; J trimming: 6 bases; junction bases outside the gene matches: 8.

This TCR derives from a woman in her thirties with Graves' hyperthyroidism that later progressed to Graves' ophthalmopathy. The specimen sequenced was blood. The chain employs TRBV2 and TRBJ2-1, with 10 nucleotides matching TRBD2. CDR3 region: CASSEELAGSNEQFF. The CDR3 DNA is TGTGCCAGCAGCGAGGAACTAGCGGGGAGCAATGAGCAGTTCTTC.